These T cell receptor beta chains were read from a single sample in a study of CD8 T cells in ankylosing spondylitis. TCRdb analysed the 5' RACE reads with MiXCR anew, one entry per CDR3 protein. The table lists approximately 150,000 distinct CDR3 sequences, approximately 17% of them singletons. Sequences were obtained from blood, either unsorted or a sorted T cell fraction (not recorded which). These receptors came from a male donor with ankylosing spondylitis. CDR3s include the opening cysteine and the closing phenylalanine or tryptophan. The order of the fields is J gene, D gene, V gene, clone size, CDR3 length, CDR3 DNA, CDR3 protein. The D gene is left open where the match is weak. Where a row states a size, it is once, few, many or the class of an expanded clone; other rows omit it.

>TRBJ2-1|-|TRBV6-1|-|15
TGTGCCAGCACCCCTAGCACGAGCCCCTACAATGAGCAGTTCTTC
CASTPSTSPYNEQFF
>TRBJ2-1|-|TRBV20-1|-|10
TGCAGTCCGTACGTAGGGGAGCAGTTCTTC
CSPYVGEQFF
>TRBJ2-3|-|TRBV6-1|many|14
TGTGCCAGCAGACGGGTTCGGGGGACAGATACGCAGTATTTT
CASRRVRGTDTQYF
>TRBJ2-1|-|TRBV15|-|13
TGTGCCACCCGGGACGGCTCCTACAATGAGCAGTTCTTC
CATRDGSYNEQFF
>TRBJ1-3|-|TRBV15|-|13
TGTGCCACCAGCAGAGAGGCTGGCAACACCATATATTTT
CATSREAGNTIYF
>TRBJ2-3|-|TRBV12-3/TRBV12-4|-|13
TGTGCCAGCAGTTCACCGGGAGCTGATACGCAGTATTTT
CASSSPGADTQYF
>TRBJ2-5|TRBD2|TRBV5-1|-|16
TGCGCCAGCAGCTACGGGACTAGCGGGGAACAAGAGACCCAGTACTTC
CASSYGTSGEQETQYF
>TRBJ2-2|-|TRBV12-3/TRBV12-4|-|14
TGTGCCAGCAGTCCTGCGGGTAGCACCGGGGAGCTGTTTTTT
CASSPAGSTGELFF
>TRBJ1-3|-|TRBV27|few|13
TGTGCCAGCAGTCCGGCCGGAGGAAACACCATATATTTT
CASSPAGGNTIYF
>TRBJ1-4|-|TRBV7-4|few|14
-
CASSRPDRMKNCFF
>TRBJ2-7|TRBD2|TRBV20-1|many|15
TGCAGTGCTAGAGATGGGGTAGCGGGGGGGTACGAGCAGTACTTC
CSARDGVAGGYEQYF
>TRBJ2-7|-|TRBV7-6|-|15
TGTGCCAGCAGCCCCGAGGTGTTCTCGGGGTACGAGCAGTACTTC
CASSPEVFSGYEQYF
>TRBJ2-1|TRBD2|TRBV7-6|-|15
TGTGCCAGCAGCTTAGTAACTAGCGGGAGCTATGAGCAGTTCTTC
CASSLVTSGSYEQFF
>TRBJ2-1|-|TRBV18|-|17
TGTGCCAGCTCACTCGGGTCCCGGCCGAGCTCCTACAATGAGCAGTTCTTC
CASSLGSRPSSYNEQFF
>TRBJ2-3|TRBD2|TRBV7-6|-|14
TGTGCCAGCAGCTCTAGCGGGATCACAGATACGCAGTATTTT
CASSSSGITDTQYF
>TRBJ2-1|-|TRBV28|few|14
TGTGCCAGCAGTTTATTGGCTAGCTACAATGAGCAGTTCTTC
CASSLLASYNEQFF
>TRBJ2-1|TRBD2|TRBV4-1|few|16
TGCGCCAGCAGCCGGGGAGCTAGCGGGAGGGCTCATGAGCAGTTCTTC
CASSRGASGRAHEQFF
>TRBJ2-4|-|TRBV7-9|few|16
TGTGCCAGCAGCTTAGTGGCAGGGTCGGCCAAAAACATTCAGTACTTC
CASSLVAGSAKNIQYF
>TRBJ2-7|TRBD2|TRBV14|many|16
TGTGCCAGCAGCCAAAGACTAGCGGAGGGTTGCTACGAGCAGTACTTC
CASSQRLAEGCYEQYF
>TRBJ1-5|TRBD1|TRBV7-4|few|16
TGTGCCAGCAGCTTGGACAGGGGGAATAGCAATCAGCCCCAGCATTTT
CASSLDRGNSNQPQHF
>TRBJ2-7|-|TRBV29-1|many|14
TGCAGCGTTGAAGATCGGTCGGTCTCCTACGAGCAGTACTTC
CSVEDRSVSYEQYF
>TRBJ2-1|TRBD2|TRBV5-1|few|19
TGCGCCAGCAGCTTGGGCACTAGCGGGAGGGCCTTTTTCCACAATGAGCAGTTCTTC
CASSLGTSGRAFFHNEQFF
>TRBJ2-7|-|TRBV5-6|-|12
TGTGCCAGCAGCTTGGCAGGAGCCGAGCAGTACTTC
CASSLAGAEQYF
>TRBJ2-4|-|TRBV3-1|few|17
TGTGCCAGCAAACAAACAGGGTTAACCCGAGGAAAAAGCATTCAGTACTTC
CASKQTGLTRGKSIQYF
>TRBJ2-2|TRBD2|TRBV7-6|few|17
TGTGCCAGCAGCTTTCACCCTAGCGGGAGTAACACCGGGGAGCTGTTTTTT
CASSFHPSGSNTGELFF
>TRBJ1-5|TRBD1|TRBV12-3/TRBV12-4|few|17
TGTGCCAGCAGTTCCATGGACAGGGCCCTTAGCAATCAGCCCCAGCATTTT
CASSSMDRALSNQPQHF
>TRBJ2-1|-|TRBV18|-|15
TGTGCCAGCTCAGGGGGCAGGCCCGCCTACAATGAGCAGTTCTTC
CASSGGRPAYNEQFF
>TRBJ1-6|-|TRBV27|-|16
TGTGCCAGCAGTCCCACGGGAAGCTCCTATAATTCACCCCTCCACTTT
CASSPTGSSYNSPLHF
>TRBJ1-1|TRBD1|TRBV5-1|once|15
TGCGCCAGCAGCTTGAGGGACAGGGAAGGTACTGAAGCTTTCTTT
CASSLRDREGTEAFF
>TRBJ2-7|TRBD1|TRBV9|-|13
TGTGCCAGCAGCGTAGGGGACAGCTACGAGCAGTACTTC
CASSVGDSYEQYF
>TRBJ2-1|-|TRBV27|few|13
TGTGCCAGCAGTTTATCGGTAGCGCTTGAGCAGTTCTTC
CASSLSVALEQFF
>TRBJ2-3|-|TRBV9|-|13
TGTGCCAGCAGCACTAACTTGGCAGATACGCAGTATTTT
CASSTNLADTQYF
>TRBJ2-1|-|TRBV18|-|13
TGTGCCAGCTCACCGTGGGCTAGCAATGAGCAGTTCTTC
CASSPWASNEQFF
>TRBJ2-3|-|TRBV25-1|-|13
TGTGCCAGTATTGACCCTAGCGCAGATACGCAGTATTTT
CASIDPSADTQYF
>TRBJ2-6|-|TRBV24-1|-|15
TGTGCCACCAGTACCAGGATCTCTGGGGCCAACGTCCTGACTTTC
CATSTRISGANVLTF
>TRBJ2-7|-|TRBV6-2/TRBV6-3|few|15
TGTGCCAGCAGTCCCGGGGGACAGCTCTCCTACGAGCAGTACTTC
CASSPGGQLSYEQYF
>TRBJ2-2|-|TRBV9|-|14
TGTGCCAGCAGTTACCGGGGGCCCACCGGGGAGCTGTTTTTT
CASSYRGPTGELFF
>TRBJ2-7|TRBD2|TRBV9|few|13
TGTGCCAGCAGCGTAGATCGGGAGGACGAGCAGTACTTC
CASSVDREDEQYF
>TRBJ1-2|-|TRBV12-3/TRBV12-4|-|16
TGTGCCAGCAGTTTTACGGCGGGGACTTCTAACTATGGCTACACCTTC
CASSFTAGTSNYGYTF
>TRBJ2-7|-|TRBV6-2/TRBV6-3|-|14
TGTGCCAGCAGACGGGGGACATTCTCTACCGAGCAGTACTTC
CASRRGTFSTEQYF
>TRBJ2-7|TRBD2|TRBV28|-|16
TGTGCCAGCAGCCGCAGACCGGGACTAGCGGGAGGTGAGCAGTACTTC
CASSRRPGLAGGEQYF
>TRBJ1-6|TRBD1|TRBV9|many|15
TGTGCCAGCAGCGTAGTCTCCGACAGGGGTTCACCCCTCCACTTT
CASSVVSDRGSPLHF
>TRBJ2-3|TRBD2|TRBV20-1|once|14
TGCAGTGCGAGAATAGCGGGAGGGACAGATACGCAGTATTTT
CSARIAGGTDTQYF
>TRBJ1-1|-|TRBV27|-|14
TGTGCCAGCAGTTTAAACGGGGGAACGACTGAAGCTTTCTTT
CASSLNGGTTEAFF
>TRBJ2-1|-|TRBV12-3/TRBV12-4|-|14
TGTGCCAGCAGTCCCTTCAGGGTCTACAATGAGCAGTTCTTC
CASSPFRVYNEQFF
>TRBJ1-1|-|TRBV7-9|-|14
TGTGCCAGCAGCCTATCAGGGCTCGGAACTGAAGCTTTCTTT
CASSLSGLGTEAFF
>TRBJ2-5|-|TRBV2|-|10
TGTGCCAGCAGAGGTGACCGCCGGTACTTC
CASRGDRRYF
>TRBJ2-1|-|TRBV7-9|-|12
TGTGCCAGCGGGCGCTCCTACAATGAGCAGTTCTTC
CASGRSYNEQFF
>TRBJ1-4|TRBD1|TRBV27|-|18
TGTGCCAGCAGTTCCACCTGGACAGGGGTCTCAACTAATGAAAAACTGTTTTTT
CASSSTWTGVSTNEKLFF
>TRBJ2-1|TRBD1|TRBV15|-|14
TGTGCCACCAGCAGGACAGGGGCAGCAGGTTCACAGTTCTTC
CATSRTGAAGSQFF
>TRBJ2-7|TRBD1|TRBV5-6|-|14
TGTGCCAGCAGCATGGGACAGTGGAGCTACGAGCAGTACTTC
CASSMGQWSYEQYF
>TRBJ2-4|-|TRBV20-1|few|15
TGCAGTGCGAGCGCCGACGTGCGGCTCGGAAACATTCAGTACTTC
CSASADVRLGNIQYF
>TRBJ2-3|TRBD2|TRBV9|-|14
TGTGCCAGCAGCCCGCAGCGGGATCTGGATACGCAGTATTTT
CASSPQRDLDTQYF
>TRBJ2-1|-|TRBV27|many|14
TGTGCCAGCAGTTTATCGAAGAGTTACAATGAGCAGTTCTTC
CASSLSKSYNEQFF